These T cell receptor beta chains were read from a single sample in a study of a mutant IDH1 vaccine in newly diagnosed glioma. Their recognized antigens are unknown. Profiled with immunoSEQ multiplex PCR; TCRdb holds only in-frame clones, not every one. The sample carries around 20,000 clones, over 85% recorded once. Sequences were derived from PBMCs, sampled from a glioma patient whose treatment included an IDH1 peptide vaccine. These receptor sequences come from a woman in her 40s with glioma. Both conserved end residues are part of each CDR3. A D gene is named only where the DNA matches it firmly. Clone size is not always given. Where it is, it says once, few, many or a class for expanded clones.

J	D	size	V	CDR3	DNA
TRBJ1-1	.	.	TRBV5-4	CASSPTQRMAEAFF	TGTGCCAGCAGCCCGACGCAGCGAATGGCTGAAGCTTTCTTT
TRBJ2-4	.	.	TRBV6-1	CASTGTYDIQYF	TGTGCCAGCACGGGGACCTACGACATTCAGTACTTC
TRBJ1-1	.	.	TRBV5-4	CASTKKGGNTEAFF	TGTGCCAGCACCAAAAAAGGGGGGAACACTGAAGCTTTCTTT
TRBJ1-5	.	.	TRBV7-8	CASSGGYSNQPQHF	TGTGCCAGCAGCGGGGGTTATAGCAATCAGCCCCAGCATTTT
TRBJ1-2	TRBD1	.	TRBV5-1	CASSVDRGQYGYTF	TGCGCCAGCAGCGTGGACAGGGGGCAGTATGGCTACACCTTC
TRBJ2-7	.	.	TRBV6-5	CASSYSGGGQYF	TGTGCCAGCAGTTACTCCGGCGGTGGGCAGTACTTC
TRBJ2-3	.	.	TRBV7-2	CASSFLFGDTDTQYF	TGTGCCAGCAGCTTCTTATTCGGGGACACAGATACGCAGTATTTT
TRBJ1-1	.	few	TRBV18	CASSPTENTEAFF	TGTGCCAGCTCACCAACAGAGAACACTGAAGCTTTCTTT
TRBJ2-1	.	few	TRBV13	CASSLGRRSYNEQFF	TGTGCCAGCAGCCTGGGCCGTCGCTCCTACAATGAGCAGTTCTTC
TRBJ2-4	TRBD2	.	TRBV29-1	CSVEAGGGPLYF	TGCAGCGTTGAAGCGGGCGGGGGTCCTCTATACTTC
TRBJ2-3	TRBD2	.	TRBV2	CASSTGTSDGLSTDTQYF	TGTGCCAGCAGTACCGGGACTAGCGACGGCCTTAGCACAGATACGCAGTATTTT
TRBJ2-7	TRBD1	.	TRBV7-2	CASSLTRDRAEQYF	TGTGCCAGCAGCTTGACCCGGGACAGGGCAGAGCAGTACTTC
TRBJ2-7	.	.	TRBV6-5	CASSNRYEQYF	TGTGCCAGCAGTAATCGCTACGAGCAGTACTTC
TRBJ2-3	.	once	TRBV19	CASSQGGVVRDTQYF	TGTGCCAGTAGCCAAGGCGGGGTAGTACGCGATACGCAGTATTTT
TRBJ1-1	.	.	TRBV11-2	CASSFSTMNTEAFF	TGTGCCAGCAGCTTCAGTACTATGAACACTGAAGCTTTCTTT
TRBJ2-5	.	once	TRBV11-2	CASSSIVGVQETQYF	TGTGCCAGCAGCTCAATCGTGGGGGTCCAAGAGACCCAGTACTTC
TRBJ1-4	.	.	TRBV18	CASSPTDPGGLNEKLFF	TGTGCCAGCTCACCTACAGACCCCGGCGGCCTTAATGAAAAACTGTTTTTT
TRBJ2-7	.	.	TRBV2	CASSDPRPAGEQYF	TGTGCCAGCAGTGACCCCCGTCCTGCTGGAGAGCAGTACTTC
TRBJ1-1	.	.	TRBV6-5	CASSWEQGNTEAFF	TGTGCCAGCAGTTGGGAACAGGGGAACACTGAAGCTTTCTTT
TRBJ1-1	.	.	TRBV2	CASSEARGLPITEAFF	TGTGCCAGCAGTGAAGCGCGGGGGCTCCCGATCACTGAAGCTTTCTTT
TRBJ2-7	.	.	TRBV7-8	CASSESYEQYF	TGTGCCAGCAGCGAGAGCTACGAGCAGTACTTC
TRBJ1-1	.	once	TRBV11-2	CASSFGGLEAFF	TGTGCCAGCAGCTTTGGGGGGCTGGAAGCTTTCTTT
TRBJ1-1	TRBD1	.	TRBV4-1	CASSSRQGVNTEAFF	TGCGCCAGCAGCTCTAGACAGGGTGTGAACACTGAAGCTTTCTTT
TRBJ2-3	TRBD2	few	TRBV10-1	CASSVLAADTQYF	TGCGCCAGCAGCGTACTAGCGGCAGATACGCAGTATTTT
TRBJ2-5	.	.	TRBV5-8	CASSPSAVQETQYF	TGTGCCAGCAGCCCCTCGGCAGTACAAGAGACCCAGTACTTC
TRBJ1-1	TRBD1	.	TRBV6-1	CASSQGARTEAFF	TGTGCCAGTAGTCAGGGGGCGCGGACTGAAGCTTTCTTT
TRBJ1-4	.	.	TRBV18	CASSPGSNEKLFF	TGTGCCAGCTCCCCAGGGTCTAATGAAAAACTGTTTTTT
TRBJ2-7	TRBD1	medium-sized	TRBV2	CASKGQGRTWYEQYF	TGTGCCAGCAAGGGACAGGGGAGAACGTGGTACGAGCAGTACTTC
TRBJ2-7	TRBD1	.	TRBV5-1	CASSLVGQSYEQYF	TGCGCCAGCAGCTTGGTGGGACAGTCCTACGAGCAGTACTTC
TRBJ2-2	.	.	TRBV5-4	CASSPRLGGPYTGELFF	TGTGCCAGCAGCCCCAGATTAGGAGGGCCTTACACCGGGGAGCTGTTTTTT
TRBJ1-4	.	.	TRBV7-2	CASSLGGWQEKLFF	TGTGCCAGCAGCTTAGGAGGGTGGCAGGAAAAACTGTTTTTT
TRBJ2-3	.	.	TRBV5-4	CASSPGARGQDTQYF	TGTGCCAGCAGCCCAGGGGCCCGGGGTCAAGATACGCAGTATTTT
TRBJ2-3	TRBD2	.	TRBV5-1	CASSWLGRVYDTQYF	TGCGCCAGCAGCTGGTTAGGGAGGGTGTACGATACGCAGTATTTT
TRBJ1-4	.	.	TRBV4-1	CASSPIHGGAEKLFF	TGCGCCAGCAGCCCCATACATGGTGGGGCTGAAAAACTGTTTTTT
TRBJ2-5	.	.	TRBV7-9	CASSRDLQETQYF	TGTGCCAGCAGCCGGGACCTACAAGAGACCCAGTACTTC
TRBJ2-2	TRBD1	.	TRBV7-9	CASSLGPGQGTGTGELFF	TGTGCCAGCAGCTTAGGCCCGGGACAGGGGACGGGCACCGGGGAGCTGTTTTTT
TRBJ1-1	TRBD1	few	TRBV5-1	CASSDGTGAWNTEAFF	TGCGCCAGCAGCGACGGGACAGGGGCCTGGAACACTGAAGCTTTCTTT